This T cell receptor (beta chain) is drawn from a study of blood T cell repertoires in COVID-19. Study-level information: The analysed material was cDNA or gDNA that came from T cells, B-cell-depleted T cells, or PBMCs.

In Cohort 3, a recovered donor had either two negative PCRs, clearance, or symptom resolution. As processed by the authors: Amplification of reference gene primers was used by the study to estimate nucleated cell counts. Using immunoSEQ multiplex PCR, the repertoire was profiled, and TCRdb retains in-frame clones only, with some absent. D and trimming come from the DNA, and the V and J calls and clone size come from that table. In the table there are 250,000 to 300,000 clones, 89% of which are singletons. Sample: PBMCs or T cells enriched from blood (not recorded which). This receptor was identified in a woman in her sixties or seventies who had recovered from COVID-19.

The CDR3 nucleotides read TGTGCCAGCAGCTTAGGGGCCGACTACGAGCAGTACTTC. Its protein product is CASSLGADYEQYF. The chain is built from TRBV11-3 and TRBJ2-7, with unresolved D. This CDR3 region has 13 residues. Germline lookup yields CDR1 SGHNT and CDR2 YENEEA. V was trimmed by 1 base and J by 3 bases, leaving 7 bases between them.